This T cell receptor beta chain originates from a study of T cell repertoires and leukemia-associated antigens (dated by TCRdb to between 2018 and 2020). With respect to the entire study: Each sample yielded about 5.1 to 6.6 million read pairs and about 3.3 to 5.0 million effective reads, 15 million to 20 million effective reads overall. In vitro peptide stimulation of healthy T cells was used with the aim of identifying the antigen recognized by a TCR Vbeta21 clone previously found in CML patients.

As a first step, the CD3+ T cells were left to rest overnight in RPMI 1640 lacking fetal bovine serum, at approximately 2.7 million cells/mL. MACS immunomagnetic beads were used according to the manufacturer's instructions to isolate CD3+ T cells from PBMCs. V drops 3 bases and J drops 1 base, leaving 23 bases in between. According to the germline V gene, CDR1 reads MDHEN and CDR2 reads SYDVKM. The CDR3 runs 19 residues from the cysteine to the phenylalanine. Only the CDR3 portion is preserved as DNA: 57 bases, with reading frame beginning at the first base. Turning to this clonotype: The antigen it binds to is not known. Per-base quality was not reported, and no clone a single base away is much larger than it.

Total RNA was extracted from the cultured T cells with TRIzol reagent. TCRbeta libraries were amplified from RNA by 5' rapid amplification of cDNA ends (5'RACE). Before sequencing, Qubit, an Agilent instrument, and quantitative PCR were used to check library concentration and integrity. Sequencing of qualified libraries was performed on Illumina HiSeq or MiSeq by a commercial service provider. The paper's processing steps were these. TCR sequences in each sample were identified using MiXCR version 1.8.2. For a clone to be considered qualified, a CDR3 longer than four amino acids, an in-frame nucleotide length, and the absence of a stop codon were required. A read containing the complete CDR3 structure was defined as an effective read. RT-PCR with 24 Vbeta primers, GeneScan spectratyping, and Sanger sequencing were used to validate expanded clones. Using fastp at Q25 and MiXCR, TCRdb reprocessed the public reads and kept productive beta chains. Rows with a matching CDR3 protein are joined into one entry that keeps the most common DNA and genes. The authors' filters were not applied to this entry. Counted in this sample were roughly 13,000 distinct CDR3 sequences; more than 30% of them appeared once. The ten top clones hold around 9.2% of the sample.

The paper as a whole reports these results and caveats: The four groups showed no significant differences in numbers of Vbeta genes (about 60), Jbeta genes (about 14), VDJ rearrangements, or unique CDR3s. Antigen specificity and function of the expanded clones were not tested directly and required further investigation.

The sequence joins TRBV28 to TRBJ2-3; no D gene is confidently identified. The material sequenced was CD3+ T cells sorted from blood and cultured. This receptor was taken from a female donor in good health. The sequenced DNA is TGTGCCAGCAGTTTCTGGGCCGGGCCTGGTCTCTCTGGCACAGATACGCAGTATTTT. Its translation reads: CASSFWAGPGLSGTDTQYF.